The following is a T cell receptor beta chain sequence with its context. CDR3 length equals 13 residues. Germline V gene lookup returns CDR1 MDHEN and CDR2 SYDVKM. V shed 6 bases and J shed 3 bases, with 11 bases lying between them. These data are taken from a study of blood T cell repertoires in COVID-19. Study summary: COVID-19 samples from acute and convalescent phases originated in the United States, Italy and Spain. T cells, B-cell-depleted T cells, or PBMCs supplied cDNA or gDNA.

Per the original methods: Scientists estimated how many nucleated cells there were by amplifying reference gene primers. Sequencing used immunoSEQ multiplex PCR; TCRdb keeps in-frame clones, though not all of them. That table is the source of V, J and clone size, and D and trimming were worked out from the DNA. The sample shows approximately 170,000 clones, more than 75% of them seen only once. The sequence derives from a man aged 65 to 79 with acute or convalescent COVID-19. The material sequenced was peripheral blood. This rearrangement joins TRBV28 to TRBJ1-2; a possible D gene is TRBD1 (6 bases). CDR3 loop: CASRLGGDYGYTF. The CDR3 DNA sequence: TGTGCCAGCAGACTAGGGGGGGACTATGGCTACACCTTC.